Shown below are 6 T cell receptor beta chains from a single sample sequenced in a study of vaccination and CD4 T cells after COVID-19 (dated 2022 in TCRdb). What the time point label conveys for this sample: late sampling 161 to 241 days after vaccination in a few convalescent patients. This specimen's treatment or condition label, interpreted: approximately 9-day PBMC culture with coronavirus spike peptide pools or control peptides (ViraFEST assay). The library was prepared using PCR. Sequenced using an Illumina iSeq 100. DNA from cultured CD4+ T cells was subjected to TCR sequencing with the Oncomine TCR Beta short-read assay at the Johns Hopkins FTIC core. TCRdb itself trimmed the public reads at Q25 with fastp, ran MiXCR and retained productive beta chains. Identical CDR3 protein sequences are pooled into one entry, listed with their most common genes and DNA. The sample yields about 16,000 distinct CDR3 sequences; around 40% were counted once. The ten top clones hold under 20% of the sample.

Antigen specificity for these receptors is unknown. Sequencing was performed on CD4+ T cells from blood, cultured in vitro, taken about 7 months after SARS-CoV-2 vaccination. All receptors derive from a human donor who had recovered from COVID-19.

This chain links TRBV7-6 with TRBJ2-3; D is ambiguous. Trimming left V 3 bases short and J 0 bases short, with 10 bases between. Germline CDR1 and CDR2: SGHVS and FNYEAQ. The CDR3 runs 15 residues. CDR3 protein: CASSLDGYSTDTQYF. CDR3 in DNA: TGTGCCAGCAGCTTGGACGGATATAGCACAGATACGCAGTATTTT.

The V and J genes are TRBV20-1 and TRBJ2-5; 7 nucleotides agree with TRBD1. The CDR3 is made up of 12 amino acids. Germline V gives CDR1 DFQATT, CDR2 SNEGSKA (reference sequence). V was pared by 7 bases and J by 5 bases, with 7 bases of the junction left unmatched. CDR3 DNA: TGCAGTGTTGAGGGACAGTCGGAGACCCAGTACTTC. It encodes CSVEGQSETQYF.

The chain employs TRBV7-9 and TRBJ2-7; possibly TRBD2 for D (6 bases). This CDR3 has 16 amino acids. Germline CDR1 and CDR2: SEHNR and FQNEAQ (reference sequence). The V end lost 1 base, the J end lost 6 bases, and 19 bases lay between the germline ends. The CDR3 protein is CASSLDLAGTSREQYF. The CDR3 DNA follows: TGTGCCAGCAGCTTAGATTTGGCGGGGACGAGCCGCGAGCAGTACTTC.

The rearrangement uses TRBV20-1 and TRBJ2-5, with D tentatively TRBD2 (5 bases). This CDR3 has 16 amino acids. The V and J ends lost 0 bases and 1 base respectively, with 15 bases between them. Germline CDR1 and CDR2: DFQATT and SNEGSKA (reference sequence). CDR3 bases: TGCAGTGCTAGAGATCAGCGGCAGGCCAGCCAAGAGACCCAGTACTTC. Protein: CSARDQRQASQETQYF.

V gene TRBV6-1 combines with J gene TRBJ1-5; 7 nucleotides agree with TRBD1. Per the germline V gene, CDR1 is MNHNS and CDR2 is SASEGT. This CDR3 spans 16 amino acids. Trimming at V came to 5 bases and at J to 2 bases, leaving 9 bases not matched to a gene. CDR3 nucleotides: TGTGCCAGCAGTCCACACAGACAGGGAGGCAATCAGCCCCAGCATTTT. Its translation is CASSPHRQGGNQPQHF.

This sequence joins TRBV20-1 and TRBJ1-6, with D tentatively TRBD1 (6 bases). The CDR3 runs to 14 residues. V lost 1 base, J lost 6 bases, and 10 bases lay in between. Looked up from germline, CDR1 is DFQATT and CDR2 is SNEGSKA (reference sequence). In DNA, the CDR3 is TGCAGTGCTAGAGCAGGGGCTCGTAATTCACCCCTCCACTTT. Protein: CSARAGARNSPLHF.